This T cell receptor (beta chain) comes out of a study of OX40 agonist ivuxolimab in advanced cancers. Study-wide points: Clonal expansion by week 6 occurred in CD4+ and CD8+ blood T cells (at 0.1 to 3.0 mg/kg). Partial responders dosed at 0.1-3.0 mg/kg displayed clonal expansion ranking among the lowest.

Data came from immunoSEQ multiplex PCR; TCRdb stores just in-frame clones and leaves some out. Of approximately 76,000 clones in the sample, over 75% are singletons; the top ten hold around 5.1%. Trimming cost V 6 bases and J 2 bases, with 11 bases left between them. Germline V gene lookup returns CDR1 MNHNY and CDR2 SVGAGI (reference sequence). The CDR3 has 15 residues. In its sample, this clone was seen once. Its matching antigen is unknown. This TCR was recovered from an adult with an advanced solid tumor such as melanoma, head and neck, liver or kidney cancer. The sample in question was CD4+ or CD8+ T cells sorted from blood, obtained in a trial of the OX40 agonist ivuxolimab. This chain links TRBV6-6 with TRBJ2-6; tentatively, D is TRBD2 (5 bases). The CDR3 loop is CASSQRGAGANVLTF. DNA of the CDR3: TGTGCCAGCAGCCAACGGGGAGCTGGGGCCAACGTCCTGACTTTC.